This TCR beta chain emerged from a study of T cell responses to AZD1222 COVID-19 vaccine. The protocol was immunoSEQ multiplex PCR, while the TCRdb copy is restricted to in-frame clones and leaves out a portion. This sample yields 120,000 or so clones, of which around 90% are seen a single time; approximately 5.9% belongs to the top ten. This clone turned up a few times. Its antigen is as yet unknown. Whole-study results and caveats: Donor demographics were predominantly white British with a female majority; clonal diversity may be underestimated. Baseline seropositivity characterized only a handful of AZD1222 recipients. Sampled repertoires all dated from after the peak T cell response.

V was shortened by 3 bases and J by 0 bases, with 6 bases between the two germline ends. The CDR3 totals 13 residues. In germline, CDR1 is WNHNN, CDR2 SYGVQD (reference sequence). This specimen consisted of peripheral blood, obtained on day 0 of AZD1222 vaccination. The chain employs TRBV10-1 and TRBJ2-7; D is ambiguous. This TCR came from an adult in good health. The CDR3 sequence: CASSERSSYEQYF. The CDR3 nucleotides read TGCGCCAGCAGTGAAAGGAGCTCCTACGAGCAGTACTTC.